This T cell receptor beta chain was captured by sequencing in a study of vaccination and CD4 T cells after COVID-19. Study-wide results and caveats: SARS-CoV-2-reactive clonotype medians increased from around 20 to 38, not significantly.

An Oncomine TCR Beta short-read assay was used to sequence the DNA from cultured CD4+ T cells. TCRdb recomputed calls from the PCR reads with MiXCR, one row per CDR3 protein. This table has about 13,000 distinct CDR3 sequences, more than 40% appearing once. A note on this clonotype: Its antigen is still unknown.

Stated treatment: roughly 10-day PBMC culture with coronavirus spike peptide pools or control peptides (ViraFEST assay). Trimming took 1 base from V and 1 from J; bases not matched to a gene: 3. Germline lookup yields CDR1 SGHRS and CDR2 YFSETQ. The CDR3 extends over 15 amino acids. The specimen was CD4+ T cells from blood, cultured in vitro. The sequence was collected from a human donor who had recovered from COVID-19. The chain has TRBV5-1 and TRBJ1-1, with 8 positions matching TRBD1. The CDR3 region has the DNA TGCGCCAGCAGCTTGCTGACAGGGGAGAACACTGAAGCTTTCTTT. Protein: CASSLLTGENTEAFF. Drawing the rest from reference TRBV5-1 and TRBJ1-1, the complete variable domain is KAGVTQTPRYLIKTRGQQVTLSCSPISGHRSVSWYQQTPGQGLQFLFEYFSETQRNKGNFPGRFSGRQFSNSRSEMNVSTLELGDSALYLCASSLLTGENTEAFFGQGTRLTVV.